The 5 T cell receptor beta chains presented below share a single source sample, sequenced in a study of T cells after yellow fever vaccination. MiXCR, applied by TCRdb to the 5' RACE reads, yields one record per CDR3 protein. The sample consists of just over 250,000 distinct CDR3 sequences, over 4.5% of them appearing once. The specimen was CD4+ T cells sorted from PBMCs, collected on the day of the yellow fever booster vaccination. These receptors originate from a man between 18 and 35 years old who received the YFV17D yellow fever vaccine.

Many counts were recorded for this clonotype. V gene TRBV18 combines with J gene TRBJ2-7; 9 bases agree with TRBD2. The ends lost 0 bases at V and 7 bases at J; junction bases unmatched: 7. Germline CDR1 is KGHSH and CDR2 is LQKENI. The CDR3 is 15 residues long. CDR3 protein: CASSPPAAGGREQYF. CDR3 DNA sequence: TGTGCCAGCTCACCACCGGCAGCGGGGGGCAGGGAGCAGTACTTC.

The chain recombines TRBV10-3 with TRBJ1-1; 8 bases are a match to TRBD1. Unmatched junction bases numbered 8, after V lost 6 bases and J lost 5 bases. This CDR3 is 14 amino acids long. Germline V gene lookup returns CDR1 ENHRY and CDR2 SYGVKD. The CDR3 region is CAIREDRGWTEAFF. In DNA form, the CDR3 reads TGTGCCATCAGGGAAGACAGGGGATGGACTGAAGCTTTCTTT.

This clonotype was found a few times. The chain employs TRBV7-2 and TRBJ1-2; the D is unclear. This CDR3 is 14 amino acids long. V was clipped by 1 base and J by 0 bases, with 6 bases between them. Germline-derived CDR1 and CDR2 are SGHTA and FQGNSA. In DNA form, the CDR3 reads TGTGCCAGCAGCTTAGGAACTCCTAACTATGGCTACACCTTC. The encoded protein is CASSLGTPNYGYTF.

This clonotype was detected many times. This chain connects TRBV7-6 to TRBJ2-3, with 7 bases that match TRBD2. There are 18 residues in the CDR3. CDR1 is SGHVS, CDR2 FNYEAQ, per germline. The J segment lost 0 bases and the V segment lost 1 base, leaving 10 bases of the junction unmatched. The CDR3 coding sequence is TGTGCCAGCAGCTTAGGGTCATCCAGCGGGGCTAGCACAGATACGCAGTATTTT. It codes for CASSLGSSSGASTDTQYF.

This clonotype appeared many times. The chain joins TRBV6-5 to TRBJ1-2; D not certain. In germline, CDR1 is MNHEY, CDR2 SVGAGI. CDR3 length: 18 residues. Trimming took off 5 bases at V and 0 bases at J, with 22 bases between the two ends. The CDR3, as DNA: TGTGCCAGCAGTCCCCGACTGATACGCCGCGGAGCTAACTATGGCTACACCTTC. It is translated as CASSPRLIRRGANYGYTF.